Listed here are 5 T cell receptor beta chains from one sample, sequenced in a study of Ad26.COV2.S vaccination and SARS-CoV-2 variants. TCRdb's table, derived via immunoSEQ multiplex PCR, lists solely in-frame clones and lacks some. Among 450,000 to 550,000 clones listed, about 88% were seen once. The sample's treatment: around 19 received Ad26.COV2.S at low or high dose, single or two shots; several received placebo; per-sample allocation not given. Day 63 after the first vaccine or placebo injection was the time point for sampling. Sequencing was performed on peripheral blood, taken in a trial of Ad26.COV2.S vaccine versus placebo. Receptors originate from a person between 18 and 65 years old who received the Ad26.COV2.S COVID-19 vaccine or a placebo.

The chain has TRBV18 and TRBJ1-4; D might be TRBD1 (5 bases). From germline, CDR1 is KGHSH and CDR2 LQKENI. Trimming took off 0 bases at V and 7 bases at J, with 9 bases between the two ends. CDR3 length: 14 amino acids. This CDR3 reads CASSPPGALEKLFF. As DNA, the CDR3 is TGTGCCAGCTCACCACCCGGGGCACTTGAAAAACTGTTTTTT.

This clone occurred a few times. V gene TRBV2 combines with J gene TRBJ1-1; 7 positions match TRBD1. The CDR3 contains 13 residues. Losses at the gene ends were 7 bases for V and 3 bases for J; bases not matched to a gene: 5. The V gene's germline CDR1 is SNHLY and CDR2 FYNNEI. Here the CDR3 DNA reads TGTGCCAGCATCCAGGGGGTTTACACTGAAGCTTTCTTT. Translated: CASIQGVYTEAFF.

This CDR3 reads CASKRGPDSGANVLTF. The CDR3, as DNA: TGTGCCAGCAAACGGGGGCCCGACTCTGGGGCCAACGTCCTGACTTTC. The V call is TRBV9, the J call TRBJ2-6; D could derive from TRBD1 or TRBD2 (6 bases each). Germline V gives CDR1 SGDLS, CDR2 YYNGEE. This CDR3 is built from 16 residues. The germline V and J ends were trimmed by 6 bases and 0 bases, with 13 bases remaining between them. Full variable domain (missing parts from reference TRBV9 and TRBJ2-6): DSGVTQTPKHLITATGQRVTLRCSPRSGDLSVYWYQQSLDQGLQFLIQYYNGEERAKGNILERFSAQQFPDLHSELNLSSLELGDSALYFCASKRGPDSGANVLTFGAGSRLTVL.

The chain recombines TRBV6-5 with TRBJ2-2, with a tentative D call TRBD1 (7 bases). This CDR3 has 14 residues. Germline V gene sequence: CDR1 MNHEY, CDR2 SVGAGI. Trimming pared 8 bases from V and 0 bases from J, leaving 10 bases between. The CDR3 loop reads CASGGTANTGELFF. DNA for the CDR3: TGTGCCAGCGGGGGGACAGCGAACACCGGGGAGCTGTTTTTT.

The CDR3 protein is CASSQWVGGLSYEQYF. The CDR3 DNA is TGTGCCAGCAGTCAATGGGTGGGGGGGCTCTCCTACGAGCAGTACTTC. The V call is TRBV25-1, the J call TRBJ2-7; the D gene is possibly TRBD2 (7 bases). V shed 5 bases and J shed 0 bases, with 17 bases lying between them. The CDR3 consists of 16 residues. The germline CDR1 and CDR2 sequences are MGHDK and SYGVNS.